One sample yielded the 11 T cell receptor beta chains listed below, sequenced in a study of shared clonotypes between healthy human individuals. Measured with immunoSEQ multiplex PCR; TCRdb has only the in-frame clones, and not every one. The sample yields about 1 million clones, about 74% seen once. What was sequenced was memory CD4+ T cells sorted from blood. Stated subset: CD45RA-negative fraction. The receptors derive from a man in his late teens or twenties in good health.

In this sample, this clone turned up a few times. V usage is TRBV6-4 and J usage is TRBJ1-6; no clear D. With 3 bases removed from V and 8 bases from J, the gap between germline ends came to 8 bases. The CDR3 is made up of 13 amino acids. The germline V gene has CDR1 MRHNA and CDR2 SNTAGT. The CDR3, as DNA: TGTGCCAGCAGTGAAACCGGGGATTCACCCCTCCACTTT. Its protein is CASSETGDSPLHF.

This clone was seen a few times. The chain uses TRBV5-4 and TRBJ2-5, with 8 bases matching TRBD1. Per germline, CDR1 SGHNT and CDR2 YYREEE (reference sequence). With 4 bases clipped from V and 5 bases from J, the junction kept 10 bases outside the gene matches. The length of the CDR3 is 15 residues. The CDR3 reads CASSPGQGRRETQYF. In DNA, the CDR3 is TGTGCCAGCAGCCCAGGACAGGGTAGGCGGGAGACCCAGTACTTC.

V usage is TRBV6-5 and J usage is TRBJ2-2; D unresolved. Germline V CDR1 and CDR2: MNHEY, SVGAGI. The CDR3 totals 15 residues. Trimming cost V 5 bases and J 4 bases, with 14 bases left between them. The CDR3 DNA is TGTGCCAGCAGTCCCTACAGTGGGTCCACCGGGGAGCTGTTTTTT. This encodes CASSPYSGSTGELFF.

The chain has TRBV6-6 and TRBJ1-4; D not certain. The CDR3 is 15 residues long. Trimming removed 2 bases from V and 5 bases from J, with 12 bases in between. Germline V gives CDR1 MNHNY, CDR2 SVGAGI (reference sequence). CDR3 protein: CASSYADGRNEKLFF. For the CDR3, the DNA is TGTGCCAGCAGTTACGCGGACGGGCGGAATGAAAAACTGTTTTTT.

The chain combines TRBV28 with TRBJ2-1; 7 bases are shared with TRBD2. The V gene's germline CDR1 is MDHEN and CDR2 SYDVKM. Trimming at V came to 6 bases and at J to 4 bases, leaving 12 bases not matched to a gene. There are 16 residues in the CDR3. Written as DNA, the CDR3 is TGTGCCAGCAGCTCTCATGGGGGGGGGTATTACAATGAGCAGTTCTTC. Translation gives CASSSHGGGYYNEQFF.

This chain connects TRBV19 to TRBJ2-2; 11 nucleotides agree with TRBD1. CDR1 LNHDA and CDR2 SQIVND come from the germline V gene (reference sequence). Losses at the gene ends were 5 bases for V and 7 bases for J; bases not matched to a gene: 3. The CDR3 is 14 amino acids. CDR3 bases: TGTGCCAGTAGTGGACAGGGGGCGAGCGGGGAGCTGTTTTTT. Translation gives CASSGQGASGELFF.

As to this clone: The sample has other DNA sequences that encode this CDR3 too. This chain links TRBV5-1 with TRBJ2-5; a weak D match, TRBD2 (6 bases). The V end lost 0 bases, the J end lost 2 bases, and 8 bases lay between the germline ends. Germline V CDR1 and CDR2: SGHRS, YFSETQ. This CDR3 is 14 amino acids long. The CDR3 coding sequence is TGCGCCAGCAGCTTGGTCGGGGGACAAGAGACCCAGTACTTC. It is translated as CASSLVGGQETQYF.

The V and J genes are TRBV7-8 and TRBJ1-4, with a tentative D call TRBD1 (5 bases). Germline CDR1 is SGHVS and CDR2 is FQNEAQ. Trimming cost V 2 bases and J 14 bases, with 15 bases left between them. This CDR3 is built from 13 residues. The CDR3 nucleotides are TGTGCCAGCAGCTTAAGCGGCCGGGGCGGCCTGTTTTTT. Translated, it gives CASSLSGRGGLFF.

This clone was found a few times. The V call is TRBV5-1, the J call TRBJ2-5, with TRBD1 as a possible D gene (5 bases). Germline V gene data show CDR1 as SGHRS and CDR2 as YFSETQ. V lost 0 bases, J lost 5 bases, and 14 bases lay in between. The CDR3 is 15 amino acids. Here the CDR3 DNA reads TGCGCCAGCAGCTTGGCCGCCAATAAGGGGGAGACCCAGTACTTC. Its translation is CASSLAANKGETQYF. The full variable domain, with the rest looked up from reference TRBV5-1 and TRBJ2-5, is KAGVTQTPRYLIKTRGQQVTLSCSPISGHRSVSWYQQTPGQGLQFLFEYFSETQRNKGNFPGRFSGRQFSNSRSEMNVSTLELGDSALYLCASSLAANKGETQYFGPGTRLLVL.

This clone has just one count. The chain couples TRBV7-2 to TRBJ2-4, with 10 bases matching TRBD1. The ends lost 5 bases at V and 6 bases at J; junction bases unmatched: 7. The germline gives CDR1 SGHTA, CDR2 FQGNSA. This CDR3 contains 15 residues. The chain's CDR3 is CASSPRQGAGNIQYF. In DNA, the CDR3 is TGTGCCAGCAGCCCTAGACAGGGGGCAGGAAACATTCAGTACTTC.

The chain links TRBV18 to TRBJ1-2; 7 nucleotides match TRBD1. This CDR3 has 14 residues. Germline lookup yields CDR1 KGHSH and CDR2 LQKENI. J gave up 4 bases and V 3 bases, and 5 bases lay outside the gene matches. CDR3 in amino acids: CASSPGGQVYGYTF. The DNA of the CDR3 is TGTGCCAGCTCACCCGGCGGACAGGTCTATGGCTACACCTTC.